A selection of T cell receptor beta chains follows, all from one sample in a study of blood T cell repertoires in COVID-19. Some clones are missing from TCRdb's copy, which holds only in-frame ones; the method was immunoSEQ multiplex PCR. This sample has more than 85,000 clones, with nearly 90% found just once. Sample: peripheral blood. All receptors come from a man in his fifties or sixties with active COVID-19. The CDR3 runs from the conserved cysteine through the conserved F or W. The order of the fields is V gene, J gene, D gene, clone size, CDR3 DNA, CDR3 protein. A D gene is named only where the DNA matches it firmly. The listing skips clone size in some rows; elsewhere it reads once, few, many or a size class.

TRBV29-1,TRBJ2-7,-,few,TGCAGCGTTGCAGGACTGGCGTATCCCGAGCAGTACTTC,CSVAGLAYPEQYF
TRBV11-3,TRBJ2-2,TRBD2,-,TGTGCCAGCAGAAACGGGGGAGCGGGGGCTACCGGGGAGCTGTTTTTT,CASRNGGAGATGELFF
TRBV5-5,TRBJ1-1,-,-,TGTGCCAGCAGCTTGTCCAGGGGCAACACTGAAGCTTTCTTT,CASSLSRGNTEAFF
TRBV11-2,TRBJ1-1,-,-,TGTGCCTCCAGGGGAGTCCGGAGGAACACTGAAGCTTTCTTT,CASRGVRRNTEAFF
TRBV9,TRBJ2-2,TRBD1,-,TGTGCCAGCAGCGTAGGGGGGACAGGGGCAAACACCGGGGAGCTGTTTTTT,CASSVGGTGANTGELFF
TRBV4-1,TRBJ2-2,TRBD1,-,TGCGCCAGCAGTACCAGGGGGTCGGGGAACACCGGGGAGCTGTTTTTT,CASSTRGSGNTGELFF
TRBV5-1,TRBJ2-3,TRBD1,once,TGCGCCAGCAGCCCCGGACAGGCAGGGACAGATACGCAGTATTTT,CASSPGQAGTDTQYF
TRBV7-9,TRBJ1-2,-,once,TGTGCCAGCAGTTCCCCGGGAGGGGGACACACCTTC,CASSSPGGGHTF
TRBV11-3,TRBJ2-7,-,-,TGTGCCAGCAGGTTAACCGCGTCAGGGTTTAACCACGAGCAGTACTTC,CASRLTASGFNHEQYF
TRBV14,TRBJ2-7,-,-,TGTGCCAGCAGCCAAGTCGGCGCCTCCCGGGACTTC,CASSQVGASRDF
TRBV7-2,TRBJ1-2,-,-,TGTGCCAGCAGCCGCCAGACACAGGGTAGCTATGGCTACACCTTC,CASSRQTQGSYGYTF
TRBV18,TRBJ2-3,TRBD1,-,TGTGCCAGCTCACCGGGACAGGACATGTATTTT,CASSPGQDMYF
TRBV7-2,TRBJ1-1,-,-,TGTGCCAGCAGCTTAGCGTTGAAGGGGACTGAAGCTTTCTTT,CASSLALKGTEAFF
TRBV5-4,TRBJ2-7,TRBD2,-,TGTGCCAGCAGCTTGTCGAGCGGGGCCTACGAGCAGTACTTC,CASSLSSGAYEQYF
TRBV4-1,TRBJ1-4,-,-,TGCGCCAGCAGCCAAATCCGCGGGACCACCGAAAAACTGTTTTTT,CASSQIRGTTEKLFF
TRBV2,TRBJ2-4,TRBD2,-,TGTGCCAGCCGGGGGGACCTGTCCAAAAACATTCAGTACTTC,CASRGDLSKNIQYF
TRBV2,TRBJ2-3,TRBD1,-,TGTGCCAGCAGCGGAGGACAGGGGGGTGCAGATACGCAGTATTTT,CASSGGQGGADTQYF
TRBV5-1,TRBJ1-5,TRBD1,-,TGCGCCAGCAGCCCCGGGACAGAGAATCAGCCCCAGCATTTT,CASSPGTENQPQHF
TRBV7-8,TRBJ2-1,TRBD2,-,TGTGCCAGCAGCTTACCCAAGCGGGGGAGCTCCTACAATGAGCAGTTCTTC,CASSLPKRGSSYNEQFF
TRBV5-1,TRBJ2-2,-,-,TGCGCCAGCAGCAGGGGACAGAACACCGGGGAGCTGTTTTTT,CASSRGQNTGELFF
TRBV5-1,TRBJ1-1,-,-,TGCGCCAGCAGCAAGGGAGTCAACACTGAAGCTTTCTTT,CASSKGVNTEAFF
TRBV5-1,TRBJ1-2,TRBD1,-,TGCGCCAGCAGTACTGGACAGGGGTTCTGGGACTATGGCTACACCTTC,CASSTGQGFWDYGYTF
TRBV28,TRBJ2-7,TRBD2,-,TGTGCCAGCAGCCGACCGGTCAGGCGGGGGGGAAAATACGAGCAGTACTTC,CASSRPVRRGGKYEQYF
TRBV30,TRBJ2-7,-,-,TGTGCCTGGACTACAGGGTATGAGCAGTACTTC,CAWTTGYEQYF
TRBV15,TRBJ2-1,-,-,TGTGCCACCAGCAGTAGCGAGATAGCCTACAATGAGCAGTTCTTC,CATSSSEIAYNEQFF
TRBV6-5,TRBJ2-3,-,once,TGTGCCAGCTCGGGGGGCCCCCTTGATACGCAGTATTTT,CASSGGPLDTQYF
TRBV10-3,TRBJ2-7,TRBD2,-,TGTGCCATCAGTGAGTCTGGACTAGCCCTGACTTCCTACGAGCAGTACTTC,CAISESGLALTSYEQYF
TRBV12-3/TRBV12-4,TRBJ1-1,-,once,TGTGCCAGCAGCCCCCTAATGAACACTGAAGCTTTCTTT,CASSPLMNTEAFF
TRBV2,TRBJ2-3,-,-,TGTGCCAGCAAGACCTGGGGGGGCGGGGATACGCAGTATTTT,CASKTWGGGDTQYF